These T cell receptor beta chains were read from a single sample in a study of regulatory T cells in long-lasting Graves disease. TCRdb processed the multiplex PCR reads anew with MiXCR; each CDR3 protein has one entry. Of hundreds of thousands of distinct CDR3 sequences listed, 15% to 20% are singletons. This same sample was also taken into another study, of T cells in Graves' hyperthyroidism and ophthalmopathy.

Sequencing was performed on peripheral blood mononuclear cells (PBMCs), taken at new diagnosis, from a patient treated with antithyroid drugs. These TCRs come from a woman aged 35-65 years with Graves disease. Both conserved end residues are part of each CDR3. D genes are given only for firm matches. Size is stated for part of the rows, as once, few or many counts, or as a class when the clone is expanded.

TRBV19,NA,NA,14,CASRSRDPNQPQHF
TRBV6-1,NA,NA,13,CASGIWKNTEAFF
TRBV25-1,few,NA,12,CASSERGVEQYF
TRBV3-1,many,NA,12,CASSQARYGYTF
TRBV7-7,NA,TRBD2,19,CASSRPGTSGRPSYNEQFF
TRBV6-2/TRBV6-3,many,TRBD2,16,CASSRGLAGIYYEQYF
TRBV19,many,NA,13,CASSSQTNTEAFF
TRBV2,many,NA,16,CASSEALRGVPGELFF
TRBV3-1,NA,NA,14,CASSQGLGSKVQFF
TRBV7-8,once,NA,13,CASSFNRMNEQFF
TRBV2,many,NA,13,CASFPEGNTEAFF
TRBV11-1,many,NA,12,CASGSLNTEAFF
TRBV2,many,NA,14,CASSDKASSTEAFF
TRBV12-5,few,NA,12,CASGSQLETQYF
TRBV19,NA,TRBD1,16,CASSTQDRVHLRPQHF
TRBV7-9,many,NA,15,CASSLGGTVSYEQYF
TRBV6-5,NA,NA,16,CASSYGPTTNTGELFF
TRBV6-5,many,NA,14,CASSYGRVNSPLHF
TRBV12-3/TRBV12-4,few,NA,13,CASRDREVYGYTF
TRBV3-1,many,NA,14,CASSPGRTNYGYTF
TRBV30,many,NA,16,CAWRPPWSRGLDTQYF
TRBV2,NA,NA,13,CASRYLVNTEAFF
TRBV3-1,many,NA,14,CASSQLRSLPEAFF